The 3 T cell receptor beta chains in this list originate from one sample, sequenced in a study of blood T cell repertoires in COVID-19. TCRdb's table, derived via immunoSEQ multiplex PCR, lists solely in-frame clones and lacks some. The table records 120,000 to 150,000 clones, roughly three quarters of them present only once. Sequenced sample: peripheral blood. All receptors come from a man aged 50 to 60 with active or convalescent COVID-19.

V is TRBV10-2 and J is TRBJ2-7; D may be TRBD2 (7 bases). Germline CDR1 and CDR2: WSHSY and SAAADI. This CDR3 comprises 13 residues. V was clipped by 6 bases and J by 0 bases, with 9 bases between them. This chain's CDR3 is CASRAGASYEQYF. The CDR3 DNA is TGCGCCAGCAGGGCGGGGGCCTCCTACGAGCAGTACTTC.

J is TRBJ2-1 and V is TRBV10-3, with 10 positions matching TRBD1. The CDR3 has 16 amino acids. The germline gives CDR1 ENHRY, CDR2 SYGVKD. Trimming took 2 bases from V and 7 from J; bases not matched to a gene: 8. The CDR3 reads CAISEPDRGAKNEQFF. The CDR3 nucleotides read TGTGCCATCAGTGAGCCGGACAGGGGGGCAAAAAATGAGCAGTTCTTC.

This chain connects TRBV27 to TRBJ2-1, with 9 bases fitting TRBD2. The germline V gene encodes CDR1 MNHEY and CDR2 SMNVEV (reference sequence). CDR3 length equals 15 residues. The V and J ends lost 6 bases and 8 bases, in that order; junction bases with no gene match: 11. This CDR3 is CASSLGLARLDEQFF. The CDR3 DNA is TGTGCCAGCAGCCTCGGACTAGCGAGATTGGATGAGCAGTTCTTC.